Below, 18 T cell receptor beta chains from the same sample are listed, as sequenced in a study of vaccination effects on CD4 cells after COVID-19 (dated by TCRdb to 2022 to 2024). The library was built by means of the immunoSEQ multiplex PCR assay. Held by TCRdb, this immuneACCESS table contains in-frame sequences only and omits some clones. Under half of the omission traces to an unresolved V gene where checked; the cause of the rest is unknown. The sample table holds tens of thousands of clones, of which 60% to 80% were seen once. Jointly, the top ten make up roughly 2% of the sample. The ViraFEST assay stimulated PBMC with viral peptide pools and then used TCR sequencing to identify antigen-specific CD4+ T cell clonotypes by expansion. After approximately eleven days of culture, CD4+ T cells were isolated with the EasySep CD4+ T cell isolation kit. Participants received two doses of either the BNT162b2 or the mRNA-1273 mRNA SARS-CoV-2 vaccine.

No antigen has been assigned to these receptors. The source material was CD4+ T cells from PBMCs cultured with HCoV-OC43 spike peptides, sampled after COVID-19 vaccination. The cell subset or site label for this specimen denotes: HCoV-OC43 spike overlapping peptide pool stimulation. These receptors all come from a human donor who received a COVID-19 vaccine.

V gene TRBV5-4 combines with J gene TRBJ2-1, with D perhaps TRBD2 (6 bases). The CDR3 runs to 12 residues. Germline V gene sequence: CDR1 SGHNT, CDR2 YYREEE (reference sequence). V was cut by 4 bases and J by 8 bases, with 10 bases left in between. CDR3 DNA sequence: TGTGCCAGCAGCCGGGGGTACGATGAGCAGTTCTTC. This translates into CASSRGYDEQFF.

This clone is medium-sized (0.01 to 0.1%). The rearrangement links TRBV4-1 to TRBJ1-5; TRBD1 is a possible D gene (6 bases). Per germline, CDR1 MGHRA and CDR2 YSYEKL. Between the trimmed V and J ends, which lost 0 bases and 5 bases, there was a span of 14 bases. The CDR3 loop spans 16 amino acids. CDR3 DNA sequence: TGCGCCAGCAGCCAAGATGGATCACAGGGATATCAGCCCCAGCATTTT. Protein sequence: CASSQDGSQGYQPQHF.

V usage is TRBV14 and J usage is TRBJ2-1; D tentatively fits TRBD1 or TRBD2 (6 bases each). Trimming removed 0 bases at V and 2 bases at J, with 17 bases between. Germline V gives CDR1 SGHDN, CDR2 FVKESK. CDR3 length: 18 residues. As DNA, the CDR3 is TGTGCCAGCAGCCAAGATGGAGTTTGGGGGGCAACCTACAATGAGCAGTTCTTC. It encodes CASSQDGVWGATYNEQFF.

The chain has TRBV29-1 and TRBJ1-1, with D uncertain. Germline-derived CDR1 and CDR2 are SQVTM and ANQGSEA. V lost 0 bases, J lost 7 bases, and 9 bases lay in between. The CDR3 spans 12 residues. The CDR3 loop reads CSVEENLLEAFF. CDR3 bases: TGCAGCGTTGAAGAGAATCTGCTTGAAGCTTTCTTT. The variable domain in full, with the rest retrieved from reference TRBV29-1 and TRBJ1-1, is SAVISQKPSRDICQRGTSLTIQCQVDSQVTMMFWYRQQPGQSLTLIATANQGSEATYESGFVIDKFPISRPNLTFSTLTVSNMSPEDSSIYLCSVEENLLEAFFGQGTRLTVV.

This chain connects TRBV5-1 to TRBJ2-5, with TRBD2 matching over 11 bases. Germline CDR1 reads SGHRS; CDR2 reads YFSETQ. J gave up 4 bases and V 3 bases, and 5 bases lay outside the gene matches. This CDR3 spans 15 amino acids. The CDR3 DNA sequence: TGCGCCAGCAGCTCACTAGCGGGGGCCGGAGAGACCCAGTACTTC. Translating it yields CASSSLAGAGETQYF.

The chain has TRBV6-1 and TRBJ1-5; D is undetermined. The CDR3 contains 15 residues. CDR1 and CDR2 from the germline V gene are MNHNS and SASEGT. The V gene lost 2 bases and the J gene lost 0 bases, with 8 bases spanning the gap. CDR3 residues: CASSESGYSNQPQHF. The CDR3 nucleotides are TGTGCCAGCAGTGAATCTGGGTATAGCAATCAGCCCCAGCATTTT.

This chain joins TRBV6-5 and TRBJ2-7, with D possibly TRBD1 on 7 matching bases. Germline-derived CDR1 and CDR2 are MNHEY and SVGAGI. The V end was cut by 4 bases, the J end by 6 bases, with 10 bases between. There are 12 residues in the CDR3. The DNA of the CDR3 is TGTGCCAGCAGTTCGCAGGGGGGCGAGCAGTACGTC. It is translated as CASSSQGGEQYV.

This clone showed up just a few times. J is TRBJ1-1 and V is TRBV27; D is undetermined. V gave up 3 bases and J gave up 6 bases, with 14 bases separating them. The CDR3 has 14 amino acids. Per germline, CDR1 MNHEY and CDR2 SMNVEV (reference sequence). The CDR3 region is CASSFGWRFSEAFF. The DNA of the CDR3 is TGTGCCAGCAGTTTCGGGTGGAGGTTCTCTGAAGCTTTCTTT.

The rearrangement links TRBV7-2 to TRBJ1-6; D gene unclear. Germline V CDR1 and CDR2: SGHTA, FQGNSA. The V gene lost 0 bases and the J gene lost 9 bases, with 12 bases spanning the gap. This CDR3 has 15 residues. The CDR3 DNA reads TGTGCCAGCAGCTTAGCGTCTGGGGAAAGTTCACCCCTCCACTTT. As protein: CASSLASGESSPLHF.

The count of this clone is one. The genes are TRBV7-3 and TRBJ2-5; 8 nucleotides line up with TRBD1. Germline trimming cut 5 bases from V and 2 bases from J; bases unmatched to any gene: 1. From germline, CDR1 is SGHTA and CDR2 FQGTGA. The CDR3 covers 13 residues. This CDR3 is CASSQGAQETQYF. The CDR3 DNA reads TGTGCCAGCAGCCAGGGGGCTCAAGAGACCCAGTACTTC.

The rearrangement joins TRBV3-1 (or the pseudogene TRBV3-2) to TRBJ2-3; TRBD2 matches 7 bases. The V and J ends lost 0 bases and 2 bases, in that order; junction bases with no gene match: 23. Germline loops: CDR1 LGHDT, CDR2 YNNKEL (reference sequence). CDR3 length equals 22 residues. This CDR3 reads CASSQDLRQGVLLAGLTDTQYF. The CDR3 nucleotides are TGTGCCAGCAGCCAAGATCTCCGCCAGGGTGTTCTATTAGCGGGTCTCACAGATACGCAGTATTTT.

V is TRBV2 and J is TRBJ2-1, with no clear D. This CDR3 contains 11 residues. Germline CDR1 SNHLY, CDR2 FYNNEI. V gave up 4 bases and J gave up 5 bases, with 3 bases separating them. The CDR3 here is CASSGHNEQFF. The CDR3 coding sequence is TGTGCCAGCAGTGGTCACAATGAGCAGTTCTTC.

The rearrangement links TRBV10-3 to TRBJ2-1, with 7 bases fitting TRBD1. Looked up from germline, CDR1 is ENHRY and CDR2 is SYGVKD. Trimming at V came to 3 bases and at J to 6 bases, leaving 8 bases not matched to a gene. This CDR3 region has 15 residues. The CDR3 DNA follows: TGTGCCATCAGTGACACAGGGGCAATTACCAATGAGCAGTTCTTC. Protein sequence: CAISDTGAITNEQFF.

V is TRBV21-1 and J is TRBJ2-3; the table calls TRBD2, which could not be checked here. TRBV21-1 is termed a pseudogene. The CDR3 runs 17 residues. This chain's CDR3 is CASSKGERGGRTDTQYF. The CDR3 DNA reads as TGTGCCAGCAGCAAAGGAGAGCGGGGGGGCCGCACAGATACGCAGTATTTT.

The chain uses TRBV3-1 (or the pseudogene TRBV3-2) and TRBJ1-3, with 7 positions matching TRBD1. Germline assignment: CDR1 LGHDT and CDR2 YNNKEL (reference sequence). The V gene end was trimmed by 6 bases and the J gene end by 0 bases; junction bases not matched to a gene: 2. The CDR3 has 14 residues. CDR3 coding DNA: TGTGCCAGCAGGGGGACAGCCTCTGGAAACACCATATATTTT. It is translated as CASRGTASGNTIYF.

The chain couples TRBV15 to TRBJ2-5, with TRBD2 matching 7 bases. The CDR3 has 14 amino acids. V lost 11 bases to trimming and J lost 5 bases; unmatched junction nucleotides: 14. The germline V gene has CDR1 LNHNV and CDR2 YYDKDF (reference sequence). The CDR3 here is CAWASGTNRETQYF. The CDR3 DNA reads as TGTGCCTGGGCGTCGGGGACTAATAGGGAGACCCAGTACTTC.

J is TRBJ2-7 and V is TRBV10-3; 10 nucleotides align to TRBD2. This CDR3 has 17 residues. V lost 3 bases to trimming and J lost 0 bases; unmatched junction nucleotides: 8. The V gene's germline CDR1 is ENHRY and CDR2 SYGVKD. CDR3 sequence reads: CAISEERGGLSSYEQYV. CDR3 nucleotide sequence: TGTGCCATCAGTGAAGAGCGGGGGGGACTCAGCTCCTACGAGCAGTACGTC.

The J gene is TRBJ1-4, the V gene TRBV5-1, with a weak D call TRBD1 (5 bases). CDR1 and CDR2 from the germline V gene are SGHRS and YFSETQ. CDR3 length equals 14 residues. V was clipped by 0 bases and J by 4 bases, with 7 bases between them. CDR3 sequence: CASSLATDNEKLFF. The CDR3 nucleotides are TGCGCCAGCAGCTTGGCGACAGATAATGAAAAACTGTTTTTT.